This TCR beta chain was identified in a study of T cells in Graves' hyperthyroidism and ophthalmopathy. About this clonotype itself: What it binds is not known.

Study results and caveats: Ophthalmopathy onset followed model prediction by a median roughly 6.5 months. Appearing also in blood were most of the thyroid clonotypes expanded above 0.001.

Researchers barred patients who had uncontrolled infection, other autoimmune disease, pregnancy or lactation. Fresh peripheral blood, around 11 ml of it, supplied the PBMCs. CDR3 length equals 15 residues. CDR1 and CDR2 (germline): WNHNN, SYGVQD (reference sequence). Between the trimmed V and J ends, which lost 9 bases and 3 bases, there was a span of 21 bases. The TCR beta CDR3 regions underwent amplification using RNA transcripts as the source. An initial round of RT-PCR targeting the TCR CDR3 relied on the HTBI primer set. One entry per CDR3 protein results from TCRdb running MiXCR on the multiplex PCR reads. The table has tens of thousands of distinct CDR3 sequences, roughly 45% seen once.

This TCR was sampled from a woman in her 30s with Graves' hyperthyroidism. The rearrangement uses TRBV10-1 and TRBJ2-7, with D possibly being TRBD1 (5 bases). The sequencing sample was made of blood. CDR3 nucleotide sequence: TGCGCCAGAGAAGACAGCCCAGGGTTCGGCTACGAGCAGTACTTC. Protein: CAREDSPGFGYEQYF.